This TCR beta chain was captured by sequencing in a study of cytomegalovirus exposure and HLA in healthy donors. Note on this clone: Its antigen remains unknown.

The PCR contained 60 Vbeta and 13 Jbeta primers. The method was immunoSEQ multiplex PCR; TCRdb's version includes in-frame clones alone and lacks a portion of them. The ten most abundant clones cover roughly 8% of a sample with approximately 45,000 clones. There are 15 residues in the CDR3. The trim removed 3 bases at V and 1 base at J, leaving 4 bases unmatched. Germline values: CDR1 GTSNPN, CDR2 SVGIG (reference sequence). Healthy bone marrow donors supplied every sample. General study points: Analysis performed later found under 20,000 TCR beta sequences associated with HLA alleles at 0.05 false discovery rate. V- and J-gene trimming in TCR beta was tied to a missense DCLRE1C variant by an analysis performed later.

The sequence was obtained from a male donor in good health and CMV-seronegative. The chain is built from TRBV30 and TRBJ2-2; 8 positions match TRBD2. The sequenced sample consisted of PBMCs. CDR3 in amino acids: CAWSAGLGNTGELFF. CDR3 sequence (DNA): TGTGCCTGGAGCGCGGGACTAGGGAACACCGGGGAGCTGTTTTTT.